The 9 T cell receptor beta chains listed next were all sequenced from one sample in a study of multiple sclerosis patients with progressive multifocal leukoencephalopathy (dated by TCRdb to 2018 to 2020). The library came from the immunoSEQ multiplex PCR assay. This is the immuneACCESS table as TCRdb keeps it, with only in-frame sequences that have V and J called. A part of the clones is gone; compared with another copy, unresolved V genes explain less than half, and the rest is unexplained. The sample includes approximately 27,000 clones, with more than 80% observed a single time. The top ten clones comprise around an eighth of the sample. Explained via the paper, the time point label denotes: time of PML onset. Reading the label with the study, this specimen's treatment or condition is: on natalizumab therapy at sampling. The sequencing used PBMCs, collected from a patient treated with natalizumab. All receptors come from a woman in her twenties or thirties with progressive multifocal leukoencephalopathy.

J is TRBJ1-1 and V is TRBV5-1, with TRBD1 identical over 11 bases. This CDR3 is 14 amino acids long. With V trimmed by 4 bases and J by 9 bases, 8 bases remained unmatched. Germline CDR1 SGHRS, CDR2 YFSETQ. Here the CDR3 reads CASSRTGGEYKAFF. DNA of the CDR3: TGCGCCAGCAGCCGGACAGGGGGCGAATATAAAGCTTTCTTT. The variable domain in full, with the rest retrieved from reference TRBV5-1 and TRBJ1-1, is KAGVTQTPRYLIKTRGQQVTLSCSPISGHRSVSWYQQTPGQGLQFLFEYFSETQRNKGNFPGRFSGRQFSNSRSEMNVSTLELGDSALYLCASSRTGGEYKAFFGQGTRLTVV.

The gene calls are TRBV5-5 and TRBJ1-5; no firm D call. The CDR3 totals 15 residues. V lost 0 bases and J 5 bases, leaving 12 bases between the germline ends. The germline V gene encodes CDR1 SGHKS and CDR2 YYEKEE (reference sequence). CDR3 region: CASSLGADVDQPQHF. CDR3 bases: TGTGCCAGCAGCTTGGGTGCGGATGTGGATCAGCCCCAGCATTTT.

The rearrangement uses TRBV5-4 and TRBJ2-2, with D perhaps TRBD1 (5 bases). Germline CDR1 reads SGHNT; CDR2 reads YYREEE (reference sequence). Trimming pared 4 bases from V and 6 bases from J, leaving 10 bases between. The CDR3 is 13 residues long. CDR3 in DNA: TGTGCCAGCAGCCCCAGGGATCCCGGGGAGCTGTTTTTT. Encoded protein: CASSPRDPGELFF.

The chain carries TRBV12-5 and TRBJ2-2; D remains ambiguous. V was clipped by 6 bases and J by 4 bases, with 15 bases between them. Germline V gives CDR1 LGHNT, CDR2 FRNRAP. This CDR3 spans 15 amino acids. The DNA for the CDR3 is TGTGCTAGTGGAGCAGGCACTACCTTCACCGGGGAGCTGTTTTTT. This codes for CASGAGTTFTGELFF.

Here the CDR3 DNA reads TGTGCCAGCAGTGAAGGGTCGAGAAGGGGTGAAGCTTTCTTT. This sequence encodes CASSEGSRRGEAFF. The chain has TRBV6-1 and TRBJ1-1; the D gene is possibly TRBD1 (5 bases). Germline CDR1 and CDR2: MNHNS and SASEGT. CDR3 length: 14 residues. V lost 1 base and J 7 bases, leaving 13 bases between the germline ends.

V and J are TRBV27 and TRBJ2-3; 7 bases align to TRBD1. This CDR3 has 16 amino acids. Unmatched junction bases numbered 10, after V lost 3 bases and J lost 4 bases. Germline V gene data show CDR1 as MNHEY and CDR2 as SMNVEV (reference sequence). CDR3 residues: CASSFSQWGQPDTQYF. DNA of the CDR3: TGTGCCAGCAGTTTCTCCCAGTGGGGACAGCCAGATACGCAGTATTTT.

CDR3 DNA: TGTGCCAGCAGTTACTCGATGGACTATACACAAGAGACCCAGTACTTC. It translates to CASSYSMDYTQETQYF. The chain has TRBV6-5 and TRBJ2-5; maybe TRBD2 (6 bases). V lost 0 bases to trimming and J lost 2 bases, with 13 bases between them. The CDR3 consists of 16 residues. Germline V gene sequence: CDR1 MNHEY, CDR2 SVGAGI.

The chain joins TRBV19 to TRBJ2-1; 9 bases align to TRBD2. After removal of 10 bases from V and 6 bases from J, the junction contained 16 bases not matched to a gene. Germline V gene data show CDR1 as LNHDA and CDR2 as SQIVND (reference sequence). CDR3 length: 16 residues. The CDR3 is CATSWGVRGGPNEQFF. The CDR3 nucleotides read TGTGCCACCTCATGGGGAGTGCGGGGGGGCCCCAATGAGCAGTTCTTC.

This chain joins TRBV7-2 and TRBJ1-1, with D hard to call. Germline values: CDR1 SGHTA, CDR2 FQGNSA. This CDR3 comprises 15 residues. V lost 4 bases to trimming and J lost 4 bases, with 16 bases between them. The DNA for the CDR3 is TGTGCCAGCAGCTCCCCCCCAACCCCCCCCACTGAAGCTTTCTTT. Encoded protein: CASSSPPTPPTEAFF.